The rows below give T cell receptor beta chains drawn from one sample of a study of cytomegalovirus exposure and HLA in healthy donors. The repertoire was sequenced with immunoSEQ multiplex PCR; TCRdb's copy has only in-frame clones and lacks some. The sample includes roughly 110,000 clones, roughly 82% seen only once; the top ten take approximately 2.5%. Sequenced input: PBMCs. The receptors were sampled from a man aged 25-40 years in good health and CMV-seropositive. CDR3s include the opening cysteine and the closing phenylalanine or tryptophan. A D gene is named only where the DNA matches it firmly. The listing skips clone size in some rows; elsewhere it reads once, few, many or a size class.

d_call	j_call	clone_size	v_call	cdr3_aa	cdr3_nt
TRBD2	TRBJ2-4	few	TRBV25-1	CASRSGRASQYF	TGTGCCAGCAGGTCAGGGAGGGCCAGTCAGTACTTC
.	TRBJ2-3	once	TRBV10-1	CASAPSTRGGDTQYF	TGCGCCAGCGCCCCTAGTACGAGGGGGGGAGATACGCAGTATTTT
TRBD1	TRBJ1-6	.	TRBV2	CASGGQGNSPLHF	TGTGCCAGCGGGGGACAGGGAAATTCACCCCTCCACTTT
TRBD1	TRBJ1-2	.	TRBV7-9	CATEWTGNYGYTF	TGTGCCACCGAATGGACAGGGAACTATGGCTACACCTTC
TRBD2	TRBJ2-1	few	TRBV19	CASREAGGPYNEQFF	TGTGCCAGTAGGGAAGCGGGGGGCCCCTACAATGAGCAGTTCTTC
.	TRBJ1-1	.	TRBV5-4	CASSLNQGFTEAFF	TGTGCCAGCAGCCTGAACCAGGGATTCACTGAAGCTTTCTTT
.	TRBJ1-3	.	TRBV19	CASSLTRYGNTIYF	TGTGCCAGTAGTTTGACTAGGTACGGAAACACCATATATTTT
TRBD2	TRBJ2-1	.	TRBV9	CASSPRLAGYNEQFF	TGTGCCAGCAGCCCGCGACTAGCGGGGTACAATGAGCAGTTCTTC
TRBD1	TRBJ2-6	.	TRBV2	CATQGDGANVLTF	TGTGCCACCCAGGGGGATGGGGCCAACGTCCTGACTTTC
.	TRBJ2-1	.	TRBV2	CASSPGTPVFSEQFF	TGTGCCAGCAGCCCCGGGACTCCCGTCTTTTCTGAGCAGTTCTTC
TRBD1	TRBJ2-7	few	TRBV6-1	CASSDPGQGYEQYF	TGTGCCAGCAGTGATCCGGGACAGGGGTACGAGCAGTACTTC
TRBD1	TRBJ1-3	.	TRBV6-5	CASSYRGQGSGNTIYF	TGTGCCAGCAGTTATCGGGGACAGGGCTCTGGAAACACCATATATTTT
.	TRBJ1-1	.	TRBV6-1	CASKEQGLTEAFF	TGTGCCAGCAAGGAGCAGGGTTTAACTGAAGCTTTCTTT
TRBD2	TRBJ2-5	.	TRBV5-4	CASSHGTSGVRETQYF	TGTGCCAGCAGCCATGGGACTAGCGGGGTTAGGGAGACCCAGTACTTC
.	TRBJ2-1	.	TRBV27	CASSSEGLLRTEQFF	TGTGCCAGCAGTTCCGAAGGACTCCTACGGACTGAGCAGTTCTTC
.	TRBJ1-1	.	TRBV19	CASSPGLRRAEAFF	TGTGCCAGTAGCCCCGGACTTCGGAGGGCTGAAGCTTTCTTT
TRBD1	TRBJ1-2	once	TRBV19	CASSQTFGTVSGYTF	TGTGCCAGTAGTCAGACCTTCGGGACAGTATCTGGCTACACCTTC
TRBD2	TRBJ2-5	.	TRBV30	CAWSVGLAGEETQYF	TGTGCCTGGAGTGTCGGACTAGCGGGGGAAGAGACCCAGTACTTC
.	TRBJ1-2	.	TRBV10-3	CAISRPTGGGYTF	TGTGCCATCAGTCGCCCAACGGGGGGAGGCTACACCTTC
.	TRBJ2-5	once	TRBV5-1	CASSLVLARETQYF	TGCGCCAGCAGCTTGGTACTAGCTAGGGAGACCCAGTACTTC
TRBD2	TRBJ2-3	.	TRBV7-6	CASSPWTSEADTQYF	TGTGCCAGCAGCCCGTGGACTAGCGAGGCAGATACGCAGTATTTT
.	TRBJ2-2	.	TRBV5-4	CASSLLESTGELFF	TGTGCCAGCAGCTTACTAGAATCCACCGGGGAGCTGTTTTTT
TRBD1	TRBJ1-2	few	TRBV19	CASSMTGGSGYTF	TGTGCCAGTAGTATGACAGGGGGCTCTGGCTACACCTTC
.	TRBJ2-7	.	TRBV2	CASSEHQTLVLYEQYF	TGTGCCAGCAGTGAACACCAGACACTAGTACTCTACGAGCAGTACTTC
TRBD1	TRBJ2-1	.	TRBV5-5	CASRRDRGPPYNEQFF	TGTGCCAGCAGGCGGGACAGGGGCCCTCCCTACAATGAGCAGTTCTTC
.	TRBJ1-1	few	TRBV5-6	CASSLVGERQAIAFF	TGTGCCAGCAGCTTGGTCGGTGAGAGACAGGCTATTGCTTTCTTT
TRBD1	TRBJ2-7	.	TRBV4-1	CASSQDTGTEIYEQYF	TGCGCCAGCAGCCAAGACACCGGGACAGAGATCTACGAGCAGTACTTC
TRBD2	TRBJ2-7	.	TRBV27	CASSLGGGWGEQYF	TGTGCCAGCAGTTTGGGCGGGGGGTGGGGCGAGCAGTACTTC
.	TRBJ2-3	.	TRBV9	CASSARVNTDTQYF	TGTGCCAGCAGCGCCCGGGTCAACACAGATACGCAGTATTTT
.	TRBJ1-1	.	TRBV5-1	CASSPSPGGTEAFF	TGCGCCAGCAGCCCCAGTCCGGGAGGCACTGAAGCTTTCTTT
.	TRBJ1-1	.	TRBV11-3	CASSLVNGRNTEAFF	TGTGCCAGCAGCTTAGTTAATGGTAGGAACACTGAAGCTTTCTTT
TRBD1	TRBJ1-2	.	TRBV5-4	CASSLGGLSGYGYTF	TGTGCCAGCAGCTTAGGGGGCCTTAGTGGCTATGGCTACACCTTC
TRBD1	TRBJ2-1	.	TRBV5-1	CASSDRTGGSYNEQFF	TGCGCCAGCAGCGACCGGACAGGGGGTTCCTACAATGAGCAGTTCTTC
.	TRBJ2-1	.	TRBV4-2	CASSMSDEQFF	TGTGCCAGCAGTATGTCGGATGAGCAGTTCTTC
TRBD2	TRBJ2-7	.	TRBV4-2	CASSQETTSSFEQYF	TGTGCCAGCAGCCAAGAGACGACTAGCTCGTTCGAGCAGTACTTC
.	TRBJ2-2	.	TRBV9	CASSKNLPNTGELFF	TGTGCCAGCAGCAAAAATCTCCCGAACACCGGGGAGCTGTTTTTT
TRBD1	TRBJ1-1	.	TRBV5-1	CASSLVQGDTEAFF	TGCGCCAGCAGCTTGGTGCAGGGGGACACTGAAGCTTTCTTT
.	TRBJ1-1	.	TRBV5-1	CASSLGTGGNTEAFF	TGCGCCAGCAGCTTGGGTACGGGGGGTAACACTGAAGCTTTCTTT
.	TRBJ2-3	.	TRBV9	CASSVEWRDTQYF	TGTGCCAGCAGCGTAGAATGGAGGGATACGCAGTATTTT
.	TRBJ1-5	once	TRBV1	CTSSQVEKPSNQPQHF	TGCACCAGCAGCCAAGTAGAAAAGCCTAGCAATCAGCCCCAGCATTTT
.	TRBJ1-6	once	TRBV10-2	CASSENPGPGQSPLHF	TGCGCCAGCAGTGAGAACCCAGGGCCTGGCCAGTCACCCCTCCACTTT
.	TRBJ2-5	.	TRBV5-1	CASSLAQGNQETQYF	TGCGCCAGCAGCTTGGCCCAGGGTAACCAAGAGACCCAGTACTTC
.	TRBJ1-4	.	TRBV27	CASSLSYQRQKLFF	TGTGCCAGCAGTTTATCGTATCAGCGCCAAAAACTGTTTTTT
.	TRBJ1-5	.	TRBV6-1	CASSDLTTGLRQPQHF	TGTGCCAGCAGTGATCTAACTACAGGGTTGAGGCAGCCCCAGCATTTT
TRBD1	TRBJ1-2	.	TRBV6-5	CASSRGTAYGYTF	TGTGCCAGCAGCCGCGGGACAGCCTATGGCTACACCTTC